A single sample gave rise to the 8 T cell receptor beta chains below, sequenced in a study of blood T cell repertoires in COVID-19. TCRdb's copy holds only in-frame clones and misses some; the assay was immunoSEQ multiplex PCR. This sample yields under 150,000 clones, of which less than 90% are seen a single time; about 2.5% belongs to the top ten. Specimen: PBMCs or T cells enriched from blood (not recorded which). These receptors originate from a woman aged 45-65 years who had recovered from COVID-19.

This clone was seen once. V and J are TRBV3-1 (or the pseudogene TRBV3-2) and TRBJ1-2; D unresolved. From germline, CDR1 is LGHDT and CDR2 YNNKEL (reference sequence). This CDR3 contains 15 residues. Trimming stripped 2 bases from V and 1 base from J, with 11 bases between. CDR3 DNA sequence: TGTGCCAGCAGCCAACAAGACTTGGTTAACTATGGCTACACCTTC. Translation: CASSQQDLVNYGYTF.

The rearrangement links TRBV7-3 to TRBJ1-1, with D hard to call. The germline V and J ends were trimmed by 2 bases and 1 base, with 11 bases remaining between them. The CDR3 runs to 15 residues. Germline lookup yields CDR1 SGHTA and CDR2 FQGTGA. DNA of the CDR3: TGTGCCAGCAGCTTAGGCCTCGGAGGGAACACTGAAGCTTTCTTT. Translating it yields CASSLGLGGNTEAFF.

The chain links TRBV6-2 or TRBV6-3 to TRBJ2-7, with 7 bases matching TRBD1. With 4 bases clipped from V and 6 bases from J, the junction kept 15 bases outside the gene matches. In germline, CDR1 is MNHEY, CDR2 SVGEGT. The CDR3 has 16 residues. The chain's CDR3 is CASSSAQGSLLSEQYF. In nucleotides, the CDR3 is TGTGCCAGCAGTTCTGCACAGGGGAGCCTCCTGTCCGAGCAGTACTTC.

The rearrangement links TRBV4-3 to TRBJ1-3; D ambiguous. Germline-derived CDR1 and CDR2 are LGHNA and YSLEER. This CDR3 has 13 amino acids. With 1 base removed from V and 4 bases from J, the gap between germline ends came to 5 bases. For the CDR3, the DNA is TGCGCCAGCAGCCAAGTTCTAGGAAACACCATATATTTT. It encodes CASSQVLGNTIYF.

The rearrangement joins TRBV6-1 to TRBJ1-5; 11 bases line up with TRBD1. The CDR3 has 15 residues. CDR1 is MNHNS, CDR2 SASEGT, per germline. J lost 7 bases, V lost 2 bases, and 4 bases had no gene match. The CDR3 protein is CASSEMGTGGQPQHF. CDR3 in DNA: TGTGCCAGCAGTGAAATGGGGACAGGGGGGCAGCCCCAGCATTTT.

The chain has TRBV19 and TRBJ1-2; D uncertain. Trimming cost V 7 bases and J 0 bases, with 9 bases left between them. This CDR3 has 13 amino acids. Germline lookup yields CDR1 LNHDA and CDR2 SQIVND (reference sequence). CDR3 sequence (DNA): TGTGCCAGTAATACCAGAACTAACTATGGCTACACCTTC. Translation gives CASNTRTNYGYTF.

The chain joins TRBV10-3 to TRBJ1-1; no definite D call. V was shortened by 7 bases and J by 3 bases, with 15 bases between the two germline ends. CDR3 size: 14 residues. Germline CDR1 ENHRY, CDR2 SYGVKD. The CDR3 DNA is TGTGCCATCACCGCGGGAGAGAGGTACACTGAAGCTTTCTTT. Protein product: CAITAGERYTEAFF.

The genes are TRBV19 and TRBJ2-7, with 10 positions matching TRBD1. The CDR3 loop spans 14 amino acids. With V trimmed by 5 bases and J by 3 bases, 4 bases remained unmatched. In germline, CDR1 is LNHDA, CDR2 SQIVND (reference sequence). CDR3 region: CASSPRDRGYEQYF. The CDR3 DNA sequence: TGTGCCAGTAGTCCGCGGGACAGGGGCTACGAGCAGTACTTC.